The sequence of this TCR beta chain was determined in a study of CD4 and CD8 cells across lung adenocarcinoma regions. Localized lung adenocarcinoma, a non-small cell lung cancer, affected the donors. A single record per CDR3 protein comes from TCRdb applying MiXCR to the PCR reads. Among roughly 13,000 distinct CDR3 sequences listed, less than 60% were seen once. The TCR originated in a female donor with lung adenocarcinoma. The CD4 and CD8 labels of this study may be unreliable. Sequenced input: CD8+ T cells from the margin of a lung tumor.

This CDR3 is CASSYVGHPTTDTQYF. Here the CDR3 DNA reads TGTGCCAGCAGTTACGTCGGGCACCCAACCACAGATACGCAGTATTTT. The chain carries TRBV6-5 and TRBJ2-3, with D uncertain. Germline V gene sequence: CDR1 MNHEY, CDR2 SVGAGI. The CDR3 length is 16 residues. Trimming cost V 2 bases and J 2 bases, with 14 bases left between them.